The present T cell receptor beta chain was sequenced within a study of T cell repertoires in cytomegalovirus infection. Study overall: Public TCR beta signatures provided an indication of both CMV infection and a matching HLA type.

TCRdb ran MiXCR on the reads and lists one entry per CDR3 protein. The sample consists of some 350,000 distinct CDR3 sequences, under 35% of them appearing once. Concerning this clonotype itself: Its antigen remains unknown.

There are 13 residues in the CDR3. V was pared by 3 bases and J by 10 bases, with 15 bases between. This rearrangement joins TRBV12-3 or TRBV12-4 to TRBJ1-1; possibly TRBD1 for D (5 bases). This material consisted of cultured PBMCs, taken from culture after CMV antigen stimulation. The TCR originated in a human donor in good health (CMV status not recorded). Some clones in this sample may be carry-over from other donors' samples. The CDR3 loop is CASSFPPGSGAFF. As DNA, the CDR3 is TGTGCCAGCAGTTTCCCGCCAGGGTCTGGAGCTTTCTTT.